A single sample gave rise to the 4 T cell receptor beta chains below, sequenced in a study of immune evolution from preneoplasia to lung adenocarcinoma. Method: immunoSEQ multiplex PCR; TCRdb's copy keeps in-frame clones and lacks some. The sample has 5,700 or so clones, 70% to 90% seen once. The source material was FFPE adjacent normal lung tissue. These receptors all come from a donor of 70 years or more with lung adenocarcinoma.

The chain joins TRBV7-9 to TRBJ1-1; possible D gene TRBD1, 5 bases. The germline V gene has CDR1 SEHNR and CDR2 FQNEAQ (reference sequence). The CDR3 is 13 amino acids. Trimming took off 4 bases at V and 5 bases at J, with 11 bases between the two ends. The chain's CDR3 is CASSYAQGTEAFF. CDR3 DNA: TGTGCCAGCAGCTATGCGCAGGGTACTGAAGCTTTCTTT.

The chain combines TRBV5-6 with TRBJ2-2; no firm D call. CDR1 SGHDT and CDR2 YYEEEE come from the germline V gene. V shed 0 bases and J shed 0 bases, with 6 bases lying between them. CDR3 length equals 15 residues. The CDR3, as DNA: TGTGCCAGCAGCTTGGGACGGCCGAACACCGGGGAGCTGTTTTTT. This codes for CASSLGRPNTGELFF.

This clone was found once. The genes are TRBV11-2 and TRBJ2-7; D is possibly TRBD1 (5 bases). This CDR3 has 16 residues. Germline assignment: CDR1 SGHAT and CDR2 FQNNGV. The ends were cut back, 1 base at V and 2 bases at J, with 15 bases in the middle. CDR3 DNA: TGTGCCAGCAGCTTAGGGGGTCGGCAGGGCCCCTACGAGCAGTACTTC. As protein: CASSLGGRQGPYEQYF.

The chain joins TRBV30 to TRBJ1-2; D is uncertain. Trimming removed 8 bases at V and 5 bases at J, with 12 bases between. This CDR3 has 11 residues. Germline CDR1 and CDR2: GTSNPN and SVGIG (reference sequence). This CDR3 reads CAGWTPYGYTF. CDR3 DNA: TGTGCCGGTTGGACCCCATATGGCTACACCTTC.